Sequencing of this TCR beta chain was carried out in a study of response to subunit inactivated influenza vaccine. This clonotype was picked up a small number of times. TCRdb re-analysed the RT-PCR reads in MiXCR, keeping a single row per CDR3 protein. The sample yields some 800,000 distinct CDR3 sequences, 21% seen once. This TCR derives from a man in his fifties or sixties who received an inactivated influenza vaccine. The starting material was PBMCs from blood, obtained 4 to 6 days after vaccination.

In nucleotides, the CDR3 is TGTGCCAGCAGCTTTGAAGCCGGGATCTCTGGAAACACCATATATTTT. Its translation is CASSFEAGISGNTIYF. The chain recombines TRBV5-5 with TRBJ1-3, with D unresolved. The CDR3 sequence is 16 residues long. Trimming cost V 2 bases and J 0 bases, with 12 bases left between them. CDR1 is SGHKS and CDR2 is YYEKEE in the germline V gene (reference sequence).